A selection of T cell receptor beta chains follows, all from one sample in a study of blood T cell repertoires in COVID-19. Some clones are missing from TCRdb's copy, which holds only in-frame ones; the method was immunoSEQ multiplex PCR. The sample shows some 330,000 clones, around 90% of them seen only once. The sequencing input was PBMCs or T cells enriched from blood (not recorded which). These receptors came from a woman between 25 and 40 years old who had recovered from COVID-19. Both conserved end residues are part of each CDR3. The D gene is left open where the match is weak. The size field is filled for only some rows; it gives once, few, many or a size class.

V,size,D,J,DNA,CDR3
TRBV19,-,-,TRBJ2-2,TGTGCCAGTAGATCTACAGGGTACACCGGGGAGCTGTTTTTT,CASRSTGYTGELFF
TRBV7-8,-,TRBD1,TRBJ2-1,TGTGCCAGCAGCTTAGTTGGGGGACAGGGTTACAATGAGCAGTTCTTC,CASSLVGGQGYNEQFF
TRBV4-3,-,TRBD1,TRBJ2-1,TGCGCCAGCAGCCAAGAACAGGGGGGATACAATGAGCAGTTCTTC,CASSQEQGGYNEQFF
TRBV6-5,-,-,TRBJ2-7,TGTGCCAGCCGAATTATACAACAGAGCTCCTACGAGCAGTACTTC,CASRIIQQSSYEQYF
TRBV7-6,-,-,TRBJ2-5,TGTGCCAGCAGCCTTTGGGGGGAAGAGACCCAGTACTTC,CASSLWGEETQYF
TRBV27,few,TRBD2,TRBJ2-7,TGTGCCAGCAGTGCCGGGACTAGCGGGACCGAGCAGTACTTC,CASSAGTSGTEQYF
TRBV28,-,TRBD2,TRBJ2-7,TGTGCCAGCAGTCCCCTCCCTAGCGGGAGCTACGAGCAGTACTTC,CASSPLPSGSYEQYF
TRBV7-2,-,TRBD1,TRBJ2-7,TGTGCCAGCAGCTCCCGTGGACAGGGGGCCTACGAGCAGTACTTC,CASSSRGQGAYEQYF
TRBV27,-,TRBD1,TRBJ1-2,TGTGCCAGCAGTTCGAAACAGGGGGCATTCTATGGCTACACCTTC,CASSSKQGAFYGYTF
TRBV9,-,-,TRBJ2-1,TGTGCCAGCAGCACCTCTCTAGGACTTCATTACAATGAGCAGTTCTTC,CASSTSLGLHYNEQFF
TRBV29-1,few,TRBD1,TRBJ1-3,TGCAGCGTCACAGGGGATCCCGGAAACACCATATATTTT,CSVTGDPGNTIYF
TRBV20-1,-,-,TRBJ1-2,TGCAGTGCCCGAGGGTATGGCTACACCTTC,CSARGYGYTF
TRBV29-1,-,-,TRBJ1-2,TGCAGCGTCGGGAGAAACTATGGCTACACCTTC,CSVGRNYGYTF
TRBV4-2,-,-,TRBJ1-3,TGTGCCAGCAGCCAAACCCCGGGGTTAGGAAACACCATATATTTT,CASSQTPGLGNTIYF
TRBV29-1,-,TRBD1,TRBJ2-1,TGCAGCGTTGAAGGGGGACAGGGAACATTGGCCAATGAGCAGTTCTTC,CSVEGGQGTLANEQFF
TRBV28,-,-,TRBJ1-3,TGTGCCAGCACCGCCCAGGACACTGGAAACACCATATATTTT,CASTAQDTGNTIYF
TRBV5-6,-,TRBD1,TRBJ1-5,TGTGCCAGCAGCTATCGCGGGACAGCGCCGGGCAATCAGCCCCAGCATTTT,CASSYRGTAPGNQPQHF
TRBV7-9,few,-,TRBJ2-6,TGTGCCAGCAGCCACGACAGCTCTGGGGCCAACGTCCTGACTTTC,CASSHDSSGANVLTF
TRBV6-5,-,TRBD1,TRBJ2-7,TGTGCCAGCAGGTTGACAGGGGCCTACGAGCAGTACTTC,CASRLTGAYEQYF
TRBV28,once,-,TRBJ2-6,TGTGCCAGCAGTCCCGCCGGGACTGCTTCATCTGGGGCCAACGTCCTGACTTTC,CASSPAGTASSGANVLTF
TRBV13,-,TRBD2,TRBJ2-7,TGTGCCAGCAGCTTAGGCGCGGTGGGGAGGGGTTACGAGCAGTACTTC,CASSLGAVGRGYEQYF
TRBV27,-,TRBD1,TRBJ2-3,TGTGCCAGTCGGACAGGGGGCACAGATACGCAGTATTTT,CASRTGGTDTQYF
TRBV12-3/TRBV12-4,once,-,TRBJ1-5,TGTGCCAGCAGTTTTCTCACAAATCAGCCCCAGCATTTT,CASSFLTNQPQHF